Sequencing of this TCR beta chain was carried out in a study of T cells expressing NK-cell markers. The CDR3 totals 17 residues. Germline CDR1 and CDR2: MNHEY and SMNVEV (reference sequence). TCRdb re-analyzed the 5' RACE reads; it lists each CDR3 protein once, without DNA. The sample includes some 280,000 distinct CDR3 sequences. The sequenced sample was blood T cells: a sorted CD56 or NKG2C T cell subset, CD4+ or CD8+ T cells, or bulk PBMC T cells (not recorded which). The V call is TRBV27, the J call TRBJ2-7; the TRBD1 assignment by TCRdb is unverifiable without DNA. This receptor was obtained from a man younger than 30 in good health. The CDR3 protein is CASSPGTDLTFSYEQYF.